The clone carrying this T cell receptor (beta chain) occurred a few times. There are 13 residues in the CDR3. Trimming left V 4 bases short and J 5 bases short, with 11 bases between. Per germline, CDR1 SGHTA and CDR2 FQGTGA. In TCRdb, the 5' RACE reads were re-called with MiXCR into one record per CDR3 protein. The table records about 190,000 distinct CDR3 sequences, approximately 20% of them present only once. This sample is part of a study of T-cell memory formation after mild COVID-19. Study information: There were largely donor-specific TCR clusters.

Sequencing used PBMCs or a T cell subset sorted from them (not recorded which). J is TRBJ2-5 and V is TRBV7-3, with a possible D match to TRBD2 (6 bases). This sequence originates from an adult woman who had mild COVID-19 (a few samples of this study predate the infection). Cell type and time point are not known. The CDR3 DNA reads TGTGCCAGCAGCTCACGACTAGGGGAGACCCAGTACTTC. This sequence encodes CASSSRLGETQYF. The complete variable domain, with remaining parts taken from reference TRBV7-3 and TRBJ2-5, reads GAGVSQTPSNKVTEKGKYVELRCDPISGHTALYWYRQSLGQGPEFLIYFQGTGAADDSGLPNDRFFAVRPEGSVSTLKIQRTERGDSAVYLCASSSRLGETQYFGPGTRLLVL.